The rows below give T cell receptor beta chains drawn from one sample of a study of OX40 agonist ivuxolimab in advanced cancers. The protocol was immunoSEQ multiplex PCR, while the TCRdb copy is restricted to in-frame clones and leaves out a portion. The sample yields about 110,000 clones, 90% seen once. The specimen comprised CD4+ or CD8+ T cells sorted from blood, sampled in a trial of the OX40 agonist ivuxolimab. These receptors came from an adult with an advanced solid tumor such as melanoma, head and neck, liver or kidney cancer. Each CDR3 is given with its conserved first and last residue. D genes are given only for firm matches. Size tells how often a clone was seen (once, few, many) or the class of an expanded clone, and some rows leave it out.

cdr3_nt	cdr3_aa	d_call	v_call	clone_size	j_call
TGTGCCAGCAGCGTAGAGGGCTCTGGAAACACCATATATTTT	CASSVEGSGNTIYF	-	TRBV9	-	TRBJ1-3
TGTGCCAGCAAGCTGGGGAGAGTCTCCTACGAGCAGTACTTC	CASKLGRVSYEQYF	-	TRBV7-2	once	TRBJ2-7
TGTGCCAGCAGTCCGAGCGGGGGGGGTTACGAGCAGTACTTC	CASSPSGGGYEQYF	TRBD2	TRBV14	-	TRBJ2-7
TGCAGCGTTGGCCAGCTAGCGGGGGACACCGGGGAGCTGTTTTTT	CSVGQLAGDTGELFF	TRBD2	TRBV29-1	once	TRBJ2-2
TGTGCCAGCAGCTCCGGGTCAGGGGGCTATGGGGCCAACGTCCTGACTTTC	CASSSGSGGYGANVLTF	TRBD1	TRBV7-2	-	TRBJ2-6
TGTGCCAGTAGTGCCGACGGGACTAGCGGTGGCTACGAGCAGTACTTC	CASSADGTSGGYEQYF	TRBD2	TRBV19	-	TRBJ2-7
TGTGCCAGCTTCCCGGGACAGGGACTCGGCACTGAAGCTTTCTTT	CASFPGQGLGTEAFF	TRBD1	TRBV6-6	-	TRBJ1-1
TGTGCCAGCTCACCCTCCTTGGGGCAGATTAATGAAAAACTGTTTTTT	CASSPSLGQINEKLFF	-	TRBV18	-	TRBJ1-4
TGTGCCAGCAGTGGCCACGGGGGGGCTAAAGCGGATACGCAGTATTTT	CASSGHGGAKADTQYF	TRBD2	TRBV2	-	TRBJ2-3
TGTGCCAGCAGTGGCCCGGATGAGCAGTTCTTC	CASSGPDEQFF	-	TRBV6-1	-	TRBJ2-1
TGCGCCAGCAGCCCCTCCAGCAGGATGGCCGCAAGCGAGCAGTTCTTC	CASSPSSRMAASEQFF	-	TRBV5-1	-	TRBJ2-1
TGCGCCAGCAGCGGATCCGGGACAGGGGTGTACGAGCAGTACTTC	CASSGSGTGVYEQYF	TRBD1	TRBV5-1	-	TRBJ2-7
TGTGCCAGCAGCTTCGTCTACGAGCAGTACTTC	CASSFVYEQYF	-	TRBV7-9	-	TRBJ2-7
TGTGCCAGCAGTTTAGGGGACCGGAACACTGAAGCTTTCTTT	CASSLGDRNTEAFF	-	TRBV28	-	TRBJ1-1
TGTGCCAGCAGCTTACGGCCTGGGGGGCAGTCCACAGATACGCAGTATTTT	CASSLRPGGQSTDTQYF	-	TRBV7-6	-	TRBJ2-3
TGTGCCAGCAGCTTATCGCAGAACACAGATACGCAGTATTTT	CASSLSQNTDTQYF	-	TRBV7-7	once	TRBJ2-3
TGTGCCACCAGCAGAGATCCAGCGGGACAAGAGACCCAGTACTTC	CATSRDPAGQETQYF	TRBD2	TRBV15	-	TRBJ2-5
TGTGCCAGCTCACCACCGGCGGGTAACACCGGGGAGCTGTTTTTT	CASSPPAGNTGELFF	-	TRBV18	-	TRBJ2-2
TGTGCCAGCAGTTTAAAGGGCGGAGAACGATTGGTGAGGATCTTC	CASSLKGGERLVRIF	-	TRBV27	-	TRBJ2-1
TGTGCCAGCAGCCCTTCGGGAACAGGGGGCCCCTATAATTCACCCCTCCACTTT	CASSPSGTGGPYNSPLHF	TRBD1	TRBV7-2	-	TRBJ1-6
TGCGCCAGCAGTCCACCGGGACTAGCGGGCGAGACCCAGTACTTC	CASSPPGLAGETQYF	TRBD2	TRBV5-1	-	TRBJ2-5
TGTGCCAGCAGCCCCCCAGGGAGCTCCTATAATTCACCCCTCCACTTT	CASSPPGSSYNSPLHF	-	TRBV7-8	-	TRBJ1-6
TGCAGCGGAGAGGATAATGAAAAACTGTTTTTT	CSGEDNEKLFF	-	TRBV29-1	-	TRBJ1-4
TGTGCCAGCAGGCCTATAGGGAGGTTATCCGAGCAGTACTTC	CASRPIGRLSEQYF	-	TRBV28	-	TRBJ2-7
TGCGCCAGCAGTGTAAGCGGGGGGGGAAATGAGCAGTTCTTC	CASSVSGGGNEQFF	TRBD2	TRBV10-1	-	TRBJ2-1
TGTGCCAGCAGTTACTCCGGCAGGGTCTCTGGAAACACCATATATTTT	CASSYSGRVSGNTIYF	-	TRBV6-5	few	TRBJ1-3
TGTGCCAGCTCACCTGGGAGGTCTGGGGCCAACGTCCTGACTTTC	CASSPGRSGANVLTF	-	TRBV18	-	TRBJ2-6
TGTGCCACCAGCAGAGATAGTGTTAACACTGAAGCTTTCTTT	CATSRDSVNTEAFF	-	TRBV15	-	TRBJ1-1
TGTGCCAGCAGCCAGGGGGGGACGGGGGCAACTAGCACAGATACGCAGTATTTT	CASSQGGTGATSTDTQYF	-	TRBV4-2	-	TRBJ2-3
TGTGCCAGCAGTTCCCATGGCGGAGACAATCAGCCCCAGCATTTT	CASSSHGGDNQPQHF	-	TRBV6-5	-	TRBJ1-5
TGTGCCAGCAGCGCCGCACGACAGGAACGCCGTCCGGGGGGATATGGCTACACCTTC	CASSAARQERRPGGYGYTF	-	TRBV21-1	-	TRBJ1-2
TGTGCCTGGGACCAGGGCTCCTACGAGCAGTACTTC	CAWDQGSYEQYF	-	TRBV30	-	TRBJ2-7
TGTGCCTGGACCGGACAGGGGGCGGGAGGGGCCAACGTCCTGACTTTC	CAWTGQGAGGANVLTF	TRBD1	TRBV30	once	TRBJ2-6
TGTGCCAGCAGTCGGGAAAAACTGTTTTTT	CASSREKLFF	-	TRBV25-1	-	TRBJ1-4
TGTGCCAGTACGGGACAGCCGGGAGAAAAACTGTTTTTT	CASTGQPGEKLFF	TRBD1	TRBV19	-	TRBJ1-4
TGTGCCAGCAGTTTAACCAGGATAAGGTACACTGAAGCTTTCTTT	CASSLTRIRYTEAFF	-	TRBV27	-	TRBJ1-1
TGTGCCTGGATTTGGGGGAGAGACTATGGCTACACCTTC	CAWIWGRDYGYTF	-	TRBV30	-	TRBJ1-2
TGTGCCAGCAGCAAACCGGGAGTCGACGAGCAGTACTTC	CASSKPGVDEQYF	-	TRBV7-2	-	TRBJ2-7
TGTGCCAGCAGTTACGCCCAGGGGGTGAACACTGAAGCTTTCTTT	CASSYAQGVNTEAFF	TRBD1	TRBV6-6	few	TRBJ1-1
TGTGCCAGTAGTATAGTTTCCGGGGAAGAGACCCAGTACTTC	CASSIVSGEETQYF	-	TRBV19	-	TRBJ2-5